This is a list of T cell receptor beta chains from one sample in a study of OX40 agonist ivuxolimab in advanced cancers. Sequencing was performed with immunoSEQ multiplex PCR; in TCRdb, only in-frame clones are kept and a portion is missing. The data hold about 50,000 clones, with about three quarters observed a single time. This specimen consisted of CD4+ or CD8+ T cells sorted from blood, obtained in a trial of the OX40 agonist ivuxolimab. The receptors originated from an adult with an advanced solid tumor such as melanoma, head and neck, liver or kidney cancer. The CDR3 runs from the conserved cysteine through the conserved F or W. Fields, in order: CDR3 length, V gene, CDR3 protein.

14 | TRBV19 | CASSRDTNYNEQFF
17 | TRBV4-2 | CASSQNPGPATNEKLFF
12 | TRBV19 | CASSYILGGYTF
17 | TRBV4-3 | CASSQDYLSAANYGYTF
16 | TRBV4-1 | CASSYHRAPTDSPLHF
17 | TRBV7-8 | CASSLESIARRYNEQFF
15 | TRBV5-6 | CASSPAGLASYEQYF
11 | TRBV5-1 | CASVGPDTQYF
13 | TRBV2 | CASSDLRDQPQHF
13 | TRBV12-5 | CASGPWDLYEQYF
15 | TRBV19 | CASENQGATNEKLFF
17 | TRBV9 | CASSVGGTSWLNSPLHF
13 | TRBV5-4 | CASRAGQSDEQYF
15 | TRBV7-9 | CASSPAGGGTDTQYF
16 | TRBV11-2 | CASSFSGRAPYNEQFF
15 | TRBV5-5 | CASSRPTGLRETQYF
16 | TRBV5-1 | CASSRLGSGSGNEQFF
15 | TRBV6-5 | CASSYSTGGVYEQYF
13 | TRBV27 | CASSLGQGNGYTF
13 | TRBV2 | CASSATGAGEQYF
14 | TRBV5-1 | CASSLGQDAHEQYF
14 | TRBV18 | CASSLGRGEGELFF